Listed below are T cell receptor beta chains from one sample, sequenced in a study of Graves' ophthalmopathy and Graves' hyperthyroidism. TCRdb passed the multiplex PCR reads through MiXCR, listing each CDR3 protein once. The sample records some 360,000 distinct CDR3 sequences, about a sixth being singletons. The sequencing sample was made of peripheral blood. These receptors were collected from an adult woman with stable Graves' hyperthyroidism. Each CDR3 is given with its conserved first and last residue. D genes are given only for firm matches. Clone size is stated in some rows and not others, as once, few, many or a class when expanded.

v_call	clone_size	d_call	j_call	cdr3_nt	cdr3_aa
TRBV6-2/TRBV6-3	NA	NA	TRBJ2-5	TGTGCCAGCAGTTACACCAATTACCGGGACCAAGAGACCCAGTACTTC	CASSYTNYRDQETQYF
TRBV20-1	many	NA	TRBJ2-2	TGCAGTGTACCCGACTGGACTACCGGGGAGCTGTTTTTT	CSVPDWTTGELFF
TRBV12-3/TRBV12-4	once	TRBD1	TRBJ2-7	TGTGCCAGCAGTTTTTATCGGGACAGGGGATACGAGCAGTACTTC	CASSFYRDRGYEQYF
TRBV30	many	NA	TRBJ2-7	TGTGCCTGGAGTGTAGGAGTGTACGAGCAGTACTTC	CAWSVGVYEQYF
TRBV6-2/TRBV6-3	many	TRBD1	TRBJ2-7	TGTGCCAGCAGGACAGGGTCTCTCTACGAGCAGTACTTC	CASRTGSLYEQYF
TRBV9	many	TRBD1	TRBJ1-2	TGTGCCAGCAGCGGACAGGGAGACTATGGCTACACCTTC	CASSGQGDYGYTF
TRBV20-1	many	NA	TRBJ2-7	TGCAATGCTAGATCCCACAGGGACTACGAGCAGTACTTC	CNARSHRDYEQYF
TRBV6-2/TRBV6-3	many	NA	TRBJ2-7	TGTGCCAGCAGTACCATTAGGGACTACGAGCAGTACTTC	CASSTIRDYEQYF
TRBV19	many	NA	TRBJ2-7	TGTGCCAGTAGTGCACACCGGGACGGAGCATACGAGCAGTACTTC	CASSAHRDGAYEQYF
TRBV12-3/TRBV12-4	many	NA	TRBJ1-1	TGTGCCAGCAGTGGATGGGGGCGCGAAGCTTTCTTT	CASSGWGREAFF
TRBV28	many	NA	TRBJ1-5	TGTGCCAGCAGTTTATCCACGAACGTCGCCCTAAATCAGCCCCAGCATTTT	CASSLSTNVALNQPQHF
TRBV27	many	NA	TRBJ2-7	TGTGCCAGCAGTTTCAATCACTTTGCCTACGAGCAGTACTTC	CASSFNHFAYEQYF
TRBV15	many	NA	TRBJ2-7	TGTGCCACCAGCAACCAGGACCGGGGGGACAGGCTAGAATACGAGCAGTACTTC	CATSNQDRGDRLEYEQYF
TRBV19	many	NA	TRBJ1-2	TGTGCCAGTAGCCTCGGACGTTCCTATGGCTACACCTTC	CASSLGRSYGYTF
TRBV6-5	many	NA	TRBJ1-1	TGTGCCAGCAGTTACTCGGGCAGTGGGGGGAGTAGGACTGAAGCTTTCTTT	CASSYSGSGGSRTEAFF
TRBV7-9	many	NA	TRBJ2-6	TGTGCCAGCAGCTTAGCCCGGACAGCTGGCTCTGGGGCCAACGTCCTGACTTTC	CASSLARTAGSGANVLTF
TRBV6-1	many	TRBD1	TRBJ2-7	TGTGCCAGCAGTGAAATGTTGGGACAGGGATACTCCTACGAGCAGTACTTC	CASSEMLGQGYSYEQYF
TRBV7-9	many	TRBD1	TRBJ1-1	TGTGCCAGCAGCTTGGGGGGACAGACGGGGGCTTTCTTT	CASSLGGQTGAFF
TRBV4-1	few	TRBD2	TRBJ2-7	TGCGCCAGCAGCCGGTCGCCGGGACAGCCGGGACTAGCGGGAGCTTACGAGCAGTACTTC	CASSRSPGQPGLAGAYEQYF
TRBV7-2	many	NA	TRBJ2-5	TGTGCCAGCAGCTTAGCGGGGACCGACGGGGAGACCCAGTACTTC	CASSLAGTDGETQYF
TRBV20-1	NA	NA	TRBJ2-7	TGCAGTGCCTGGGGGGGGGACAGCTACTACGAGCAGTACTTC	CSAWGGDSYYEQYF
TRBV6-5	many	NA	TRBJ1-5	TGTGCCAGCAGTTACTCGATATTCAATCAGCCCCAGCATTTT	CASSYSIFNQPQHF
TRBV7-2	many	TRBD2	TRBJ2-7	TGTGCCAGCAGCCAAGCGGGAGGTCGCGAGCAGTACTTC	CASSQAGGREQYF
TRBV28	many	TRBD2	TRBJ2-7	TGTGCCAGCAGTCCCCCGGGGGGAAACTACGAGCAGTACTTC	CASSPPGGNYEQYF
TRBV7-2	once	NA	TRBJ1-5	TGTGCCAGCAGCTTAGGGGGTCCGTATAATCCCCAGCATTTT	CASSLGGPYNPQHF
TRBV2	NA	NA	TRBJ2-7	TGTGCCAGCACCGAACAGCCCGGGACCTTTTCATACGAGCAGTACTTC	CASTEQPGTFSYEQYF
TRBV7-8	NA	TRBD1	TRBJ1-2	TGTGCCTCCACGGGACAGGGTCTCTATGGCTACACCTTC	CASTGQGLYGYTF
TRBV28	NA	NA	TRBJ2-5	TGTGCCAGCAGCAAACCACGGAGAGAGACCCAGTACTTC	CASSKPRRETQYF
TRBV12-3/TRBV12-4	many	NA	TRBJ2-2	TGTGCCAGCAGTTTTGAGACGGCCCGCAGCGGGGAGCTGTTTTTT	CASSFETARSGELFF
TRBV20-1	few	TRBD2	TRBJ2-7	TGCAGTGCTAGAGATTTTTCGGGGGGTAACGAGCAGTACTTC	CSARDFSGGNEQYF
TRBV12-3/TRBV12-4	many	NA	TRBJ1-2	TGTGCCAGCAGTCGTTACGGGACGTCGGATGGCTACACCTTC	CASSRYGTSDGYTF
TRBV5-1	once	TRBD1	TRBJ2-7	TGCGCCAGCAGACTTACAGGGGCCCATCCGTACGAGCAGTACTTC	CASRLTGAHPYEQYF
TRBV10-3	many	NA	TRBJ2-7	TGTGCCATCAGTGAGTCGACTACCTACGAGCAGTACTTC	CAISESTTYEQYF
TRBV19	NA	NA	TRBJ2-4	TGTGCCAGTAGTATTGGGGCAGGGCTACTAGCCAAAAACATTCAGTACTTC	CASSIGAGLLAKNIQYF
TRBV7-6	NA	NA	TRBJ2-2	TGTGCCAGCAGCCCGGACAGCTTCTGGGGCACCGGGGAGCTGTTTTTT	CASSPDSFWGTGELFF
TRBV7-2	many	NA	TRBJ1-5	TGTGCCAGCAGCTTAAGGCCAGGAGAGAATCAGCCCCAGCATTTT	CASSLRPGENQPQHF
TRBV27	many	NA	TRBJ1-6	TGTGCCAGCAGTTCTCTGGGGGGCGGTAATTCACCCCTCCACTTT	CASSSLGGGNSPLHF
TRBV30	NA	NA	TRBJ2-5	TGTGCCTGGAGTGTACGGCCAGAACCAGAGACCCAGTACTTC	CAWSVRPEPETQYF
TRBV7-2	many	TRBD2	TRBJ2-7	TGTGCCAGCAGCTGGGACTATGGACTCTCCTACGAGCAGTACTTC	CASSWDYGLSYEQYF
TRBV10-3	many	TRBD1	TRBJ1-6	TGTGCCATCAGTGAGAACAGGGGCTCGAATTCACCCCTCCACTTT	CAISENRGSNSPLHF
TRBV24-1	NA	TRBD1	TRBJ1-1	TGTGCCACCAGTGACCTAGGACAGGGCGCTGCTTTCTTT	CATSDLGQGAAFF
TRBV19	many	NA	TRBJ2-7	TGTGCCAGTAGTTCTCGGAGGGACGGAGCCTACGAGCAGTACTTC	CASSSRRDGAYEQYF
TRBV12-3/TRBV12-4	many	NA	TRBJ2-7	TGTGCCAGCAGCGCGGGACGGCCAAGCTCCTACGAGCAGTACTTC	CASSAGRPSSYEQYF
TRBV2	many	TRBD2	TRBJ2-7	TGTGCCAGCAGTGAAGCGCGGACTAGCGGGGAATTGTTCTCCTACGAGCAGTACTTC	CASSEARTSGELFSYEQYF
TRBV5-1	many	NA	TRBJ2-7	TGCGCCAGCAGCTTTGACCCGAGGAGGACTGGGTACGAGCAGTACTTC	CASSFDPRRTGYEQYF
TRBV2	many	TRBD1	TRBJ2-7	TGTGCCAGCAACCTCCGCGAGGGGGGACAGGACTCCTACGAGCAGTACTTC	CASNLREGGQDSYEQYF
TRBV20-1	many	NA	TRBJ2-5	TGCAGTGCTAGCAGAGTCAAGGAGACCCAGTACTTC	CSASRVKETQYF
TRBV5-5	many	TRBD1	TRBJ2-7	TGTGCCAGCAGCTTGCCGGACAGGGGGGGGTACGAGCAGTACTTC	CASSLPDRGGYEQYF
TRBV7-2	many	TRBD2	TRBJ2-7	TGTGCCAGCAGCTTCCACGGGGGGGGAGCCTTCTACGAGCAGTACTTC	CASSFHGGGAFYEQYF
TRBV27	NA	TRBD2	TRBJ2-1	TGTGCCAGCGGGGTTCTATTGGCGGGAGGGGTATCCTACAATGAGCAGTTCTTC	CASGVLLAGGVSYNEQFF